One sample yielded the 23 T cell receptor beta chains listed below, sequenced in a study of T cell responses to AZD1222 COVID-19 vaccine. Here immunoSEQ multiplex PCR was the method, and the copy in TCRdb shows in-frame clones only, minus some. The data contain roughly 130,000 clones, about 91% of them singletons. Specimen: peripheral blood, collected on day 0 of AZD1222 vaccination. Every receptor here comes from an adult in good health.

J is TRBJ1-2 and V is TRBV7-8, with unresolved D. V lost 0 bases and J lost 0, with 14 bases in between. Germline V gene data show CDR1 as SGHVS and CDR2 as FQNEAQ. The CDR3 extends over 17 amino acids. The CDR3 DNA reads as TGTGCCAGCAGCTTAGCGGCACAGCGGTTAGCTAACTATGGCTACACCTTC. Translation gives CASSLAAQRLANYGYTF.

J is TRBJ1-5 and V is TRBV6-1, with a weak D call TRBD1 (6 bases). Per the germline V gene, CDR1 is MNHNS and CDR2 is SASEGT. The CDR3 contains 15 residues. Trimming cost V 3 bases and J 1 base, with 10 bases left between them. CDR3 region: CASSEETGSNQPQHF. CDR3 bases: TGTGCCAGCAGTGAGGAGACAGGCAGCAATCAGCCCCAGCATTTT.

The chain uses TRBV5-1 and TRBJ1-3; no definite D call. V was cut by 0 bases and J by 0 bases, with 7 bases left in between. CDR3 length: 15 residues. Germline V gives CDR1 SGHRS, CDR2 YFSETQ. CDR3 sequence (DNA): TGCGCCAGCAGCTTGGGACTCTTCTCTGGAAACACCATATATTTT. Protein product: CASSLGLFSGNTIYF.

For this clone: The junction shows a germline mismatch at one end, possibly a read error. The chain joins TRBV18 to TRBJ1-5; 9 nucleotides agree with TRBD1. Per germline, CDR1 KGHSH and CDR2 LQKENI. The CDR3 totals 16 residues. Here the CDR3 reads CASSPQGARGNQPQHF. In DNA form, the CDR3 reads TGTGCCAGCTCCCCACAGGGGGCCCGGGGCAATCAGCCCCAGCATTTT.

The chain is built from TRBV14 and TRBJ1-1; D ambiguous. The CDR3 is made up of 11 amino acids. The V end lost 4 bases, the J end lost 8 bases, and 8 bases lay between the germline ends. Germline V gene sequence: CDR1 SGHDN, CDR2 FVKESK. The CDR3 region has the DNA TGTGCCAGCAGCCCTCCTAGGGAAGCTTTCTTT. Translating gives CASSPPREAFF.

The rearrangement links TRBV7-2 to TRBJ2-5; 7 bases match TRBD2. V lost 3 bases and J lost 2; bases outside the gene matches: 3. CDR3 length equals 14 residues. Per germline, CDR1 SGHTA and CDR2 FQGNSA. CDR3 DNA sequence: TGTGCCAGCAGCTTGGCGGGGGTTCAAGAGACCCAGTACTTC. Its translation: CASSLAGVQETQYF.

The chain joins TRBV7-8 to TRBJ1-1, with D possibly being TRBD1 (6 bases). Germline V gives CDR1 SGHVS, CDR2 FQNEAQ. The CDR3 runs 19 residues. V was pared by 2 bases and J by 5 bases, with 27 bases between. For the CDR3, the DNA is TGTGCCAGCAGCTTAACCCGACCAGGGGAATTTGGCCGGAAAACTGAAGCTTTCTTT. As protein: CASSLTRPGEFGRKTEAFF.

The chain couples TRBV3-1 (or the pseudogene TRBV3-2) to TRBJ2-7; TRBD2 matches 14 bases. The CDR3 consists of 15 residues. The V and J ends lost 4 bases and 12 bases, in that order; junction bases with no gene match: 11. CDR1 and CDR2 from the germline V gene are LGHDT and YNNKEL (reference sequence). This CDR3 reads CASSPSTSGGAYPYF. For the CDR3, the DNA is TGTGCCAGCAGCCCATCGACTAGCGGGGGGGCCTATCCGTACTTC.

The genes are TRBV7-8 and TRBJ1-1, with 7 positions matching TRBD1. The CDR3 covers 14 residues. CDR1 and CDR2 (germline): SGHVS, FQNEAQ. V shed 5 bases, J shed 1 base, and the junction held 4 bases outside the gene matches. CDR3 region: CASSNRGKNTEAFF. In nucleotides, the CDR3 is TGTGCCAGCAGCAACAGGGGAAAGAACACTGAAGCTTTCTTT. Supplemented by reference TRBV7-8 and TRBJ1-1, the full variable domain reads GAGVSQSPRYKVAKRGQDVALRCDPISGHVSLFWYQQALGQGPEFLTYFQNEAQLDKSGLPSDRFFAERPEGSVSTLKIQRTQQEDSAVYLCASSNRGKNTEAFFGQGTRLTVV.

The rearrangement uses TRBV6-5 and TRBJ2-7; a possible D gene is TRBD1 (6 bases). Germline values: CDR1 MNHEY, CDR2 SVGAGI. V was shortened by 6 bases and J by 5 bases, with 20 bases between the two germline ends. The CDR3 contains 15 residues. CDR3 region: CASSRPQGTPDEQYF. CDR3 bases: TGTGCCAGCAGCCGCCCACAGGGTACTCCCGACGAGCAGTACTTC.

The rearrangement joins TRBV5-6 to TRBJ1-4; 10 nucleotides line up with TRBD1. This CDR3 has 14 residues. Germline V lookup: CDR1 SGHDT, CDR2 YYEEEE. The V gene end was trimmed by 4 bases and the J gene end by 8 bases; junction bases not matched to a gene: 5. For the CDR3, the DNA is TGTGCCAGCAGCCCCGGGACAGGGGTCGAAAAACTGTTTTTT. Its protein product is CASSPGTGVEKLFF. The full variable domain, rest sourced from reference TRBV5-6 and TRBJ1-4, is DAGVTQSPTHLIKTRGQQVTLRCSPKSGHDTVSWYQQALGQGPQFIFQYYEEEERQRGNFPDRFSGHQFPNYSSELNVNALLLGDSALYLCASSPGTGVEKLFFGSGTQLSVL.

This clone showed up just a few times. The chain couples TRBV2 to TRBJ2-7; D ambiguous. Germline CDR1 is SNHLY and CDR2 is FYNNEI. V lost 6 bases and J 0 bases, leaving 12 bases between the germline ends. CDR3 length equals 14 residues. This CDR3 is CASSEPLSSYEQYV. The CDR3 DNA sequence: TGTGCCAGCAGCGAACCATTAAGCTCCTACGAGCAGTACGTC.

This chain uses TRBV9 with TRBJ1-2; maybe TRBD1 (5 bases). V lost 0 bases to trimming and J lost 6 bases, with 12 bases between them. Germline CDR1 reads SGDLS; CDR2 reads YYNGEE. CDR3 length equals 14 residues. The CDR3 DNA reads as TGTGCCAGCAGCGTAGGAGGGGATTTGGATGGCTACACCTTC. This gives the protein CASSVGGDLDGYTF.

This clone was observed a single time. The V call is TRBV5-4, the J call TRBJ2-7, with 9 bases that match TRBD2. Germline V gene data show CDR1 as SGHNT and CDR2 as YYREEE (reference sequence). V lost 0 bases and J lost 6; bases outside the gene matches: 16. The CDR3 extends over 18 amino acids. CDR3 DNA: TGTGCCAGCAGCTTGGATGGCGGGGGGGCGAAGCCGGTAGCCGAGCAGTACTTC. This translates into CASSLDGGGAKPVAEQYF.

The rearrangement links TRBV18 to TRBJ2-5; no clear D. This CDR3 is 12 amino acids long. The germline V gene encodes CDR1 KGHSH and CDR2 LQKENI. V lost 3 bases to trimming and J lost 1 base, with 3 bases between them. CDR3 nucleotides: TGTGCCAGCTCACCGATCCAAGAGACCCAGTACTTC. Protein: CASSPIQETQYF.

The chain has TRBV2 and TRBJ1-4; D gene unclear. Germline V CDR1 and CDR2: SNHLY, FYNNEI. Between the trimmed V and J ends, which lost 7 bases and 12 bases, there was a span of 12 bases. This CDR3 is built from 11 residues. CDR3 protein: CASKVQVQLFF. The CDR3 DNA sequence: TGTGCCAGCAAGGTGCAAGTCCAACTGTTTTTT.

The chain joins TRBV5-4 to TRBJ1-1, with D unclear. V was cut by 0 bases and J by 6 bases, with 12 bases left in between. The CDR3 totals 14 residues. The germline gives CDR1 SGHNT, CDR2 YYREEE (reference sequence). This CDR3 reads CASSLDRGFAEAFF. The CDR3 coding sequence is TGTGCCAGCAGCTTGGATCGGGGATTCGCTGAAGCTTTCTTT.

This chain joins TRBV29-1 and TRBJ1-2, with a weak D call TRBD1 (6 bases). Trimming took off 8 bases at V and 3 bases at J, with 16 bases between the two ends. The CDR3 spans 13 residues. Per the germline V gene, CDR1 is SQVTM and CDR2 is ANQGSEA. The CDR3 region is CSSLEGEDYGYTF. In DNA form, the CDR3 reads TGCAGCTCCTTGGAGGGGGAGGACTATGGCTACACCTTC. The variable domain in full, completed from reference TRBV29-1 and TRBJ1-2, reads SAVISQKPSRDICQRGTSLTIQCQVDSQVTMMFWYRQQPGQSLTLIATANQGSEATYESGFVIDKFPISRPNLTFSTLTVSNMSPEDSSIYLCSSLEGEDYGYTFGSGTRLTVV.

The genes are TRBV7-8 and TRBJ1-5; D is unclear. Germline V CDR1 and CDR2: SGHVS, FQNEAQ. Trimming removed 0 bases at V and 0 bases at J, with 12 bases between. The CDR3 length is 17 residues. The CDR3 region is CASSLASRQDSNQPQHF. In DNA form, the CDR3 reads TGTGCCAGCAGCTTAGCGTCCCGGCAGGATAGCAATCAGCCCCAGCATTTT.

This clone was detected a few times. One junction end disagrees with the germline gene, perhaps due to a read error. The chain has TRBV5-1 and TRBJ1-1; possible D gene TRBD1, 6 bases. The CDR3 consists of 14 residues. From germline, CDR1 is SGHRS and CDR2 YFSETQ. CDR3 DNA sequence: TGCGCCAGCAGCTTGGGACAGGAGAACAGTGAAGCTTTCTTT. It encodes CASSLGQENSEAFF.

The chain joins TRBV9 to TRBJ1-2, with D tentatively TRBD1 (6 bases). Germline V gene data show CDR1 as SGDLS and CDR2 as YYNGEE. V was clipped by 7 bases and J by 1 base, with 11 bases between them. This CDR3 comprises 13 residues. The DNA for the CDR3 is TGTGCCAGCGGGGGACAACTTAACTATGGCTACACCTTC. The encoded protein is CASGGQLNYGYTF.

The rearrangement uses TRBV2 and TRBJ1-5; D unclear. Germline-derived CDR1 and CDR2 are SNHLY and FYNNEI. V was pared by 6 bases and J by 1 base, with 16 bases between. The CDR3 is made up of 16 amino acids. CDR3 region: CASRGAGAGSNQPQHF. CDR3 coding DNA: TGTGCCAGCAGAGGAGCAGGCGCCGGAAGCAATCAGCCCCAGCATTTT.

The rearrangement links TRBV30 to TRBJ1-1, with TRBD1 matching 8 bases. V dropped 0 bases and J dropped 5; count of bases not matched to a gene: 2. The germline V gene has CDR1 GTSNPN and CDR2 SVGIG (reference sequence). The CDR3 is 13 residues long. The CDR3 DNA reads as TGTGCCTGGAGTGTACAGGGGGAAACTGAAGCTTTCTTT. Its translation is CAWSVQGETEAFF.